The source of this T cell receptor (beta chain) is a study of shared clonotypes between healthy human individuals. V was pared by 0 bases and J by 8 bases, with 21 bases of the junction left unmatched. The CDR3 totals 20 residues. Germline V gene data show CDR1 as MNHEY and CDR2 as SMNVEV (reference sequence). For this clone: The antigen is undetermined.

It was CD45RO-negative cells, positively selected for CCR7, that made up naive CD8 cells, with terminally differentiated effector memory CD45RA+ cells excluded. The study drew all its donors from Caucasian adults living in Nashville, Tennessee. Findings and limits, study-wide: The diversity represented, both genetic and in exposure history, was limited by few donors.

Sequenced by immunoSEQ multiplex PCR; TCRdb stores in-frame clones only, minus some. The top ten hold 1.7% of the sample, which has around 2,000,000 clones, roughly 91% seen once. The TCR sequence derives from a man between 18 and 35 years old in good health. Some clones in this sample may be carry-over from other donors' samples. The V call is TRBV27, the J call TRBJ2-1; the match to TRBD2 covers 8 bases. Sequencing was performed on naive CD8+ T cells from PBMCs. The CDR3 DNA reads as TGTGCCAGCAGTTTATCCCCCCTTTCGTATATAAGTTCGGGGGGGCATGAGCAGTTCTTC. Amino acid sequence: CASSLSPLSYISSGGHEQFF.